This is a list of T cell receptor beta chains from one sample in a study of blood T cell repertoires in COVID-19. The method was immunoSEQ multiplex PCR; TCRdb's version includes in-frame clones alone and lacks a portion of them. Counted here are under 150,000 clones, 84% occurring once; the ten biggest clones make up roughly 5.7%. The specimen was PBMCs or T cells enriched from blood (not recorded which). These TCRs come from a woman in her fifties or sixties who had been exposed to COVID-19. Both conserved end residues are trimmed from each CDR3. The D gene is left open where the match is weak.

j_call v_call d_call cdr3_aa
TRBJ2-5 TRBV3-1/TRBV3-2 TRBD2 ASSRSGGGETQY
TRBJ2-5 TRBV29-1 TRBD1 SVRDSRGETQY
TRBJ1-2 TRBV11-2 - VWGGGYGYT
TRBJ2-7 TRBV3-1/TRBV3-2 - ASSQAREQY
TRBJ1-1 TRBV6-6 TRBD1 ASSRGDRAKMNTEAF
TRBJ2-7 TRBV11-2 TRBD1 ASSLTGGHEQY
TRBJ2-4 TRBV6-4 - ASNSTGNIQY
TRBJ2-7 TRBV3-1/TRBV3-2 - ASSNRANYEQY
TRBJ2-7 TRBV3-1/TRBV3-2 TRBD2 ASSQEGGVYEQY
TRBJ2-1 TRBV6-2/TRBV6-3 TRBD2 ASSRSRLAGVMNEQF
TRBJ1-2 TRBV4-3 - ASSRDGLGSSYGYT
TRBJ2-7 TRBV5-1 - ASKSFQGLYEQY
TRBJ1-2 TRBV6-2/TRBV6-3 - ASSYRENYGYT
TRBJ2-3 TRBV5-1 - ASSFSSGTDTQY
TRBJ1-2 TRBV30 TRBD1 AWSPGTEIRYT
TRBJ2-2 TRBV4-3 TRBD1 ASSQGTGLNTGELF
TRBJ1-6 TRBV5-1 - ASSFRATDRNSPLH
TRBJ2-1 TRBV7-3 TRBD2 ASSFSLPLAGGRNEQF
TRBJ1-4 TRBV11-2 - ASRRSGQGLWEKLF
TRBJ1-5 TRBV6-2/TRBV6-3 - ASSYSIGGNQPQH
TRBJ1-6 TRBV19 - ASSLSGGPGSNSPLH
TRBJ1-2 TRBV10-3 TRBD1 ANALDGTGLSGYT
TRBJ2-7 TRBV3-1/TRBV3-2 - ASSQVLGSSEQY
TRBJ1-4 TRBV19 - ATKRGRAATNEKLF
TRBJ1-3 TRBV25-1 - ASSGPKPLSGNTIY
TRBJ1-4 TRBV3-1/TRBV3-2 - ASSPTRGIATNEKLF
TRBJ2-1 TRBV4-2 - ASSQLADYSEYNEQF
TRBJ1-5 TRBV7-2 TRBD1 ASSLAGQVIGSPQH
TRBJ2-7 TRBV9 TRBD1 ASSATGGSIEQY
TRBJ1-3 TRBV15 - ATSRDPQGSGNTIY
TRBJ1-1 TRBV27 TRBD1 ASSYTGARAF
TRBJ1-2 TRBV6-5 - ATTLGGGDYGYT
TRBJ1-1 TRBV18 - ASSPTQYTEAF
TRBJ2-7 TRBV23-1 - ASGGGSYEQY
TRBJ2-7 TRBV13 - ASSLAGRAYEQY
TRBJ2-3 TRBV30 - AWSQDADTQY
TRBJ2-7 TRBV13 TRBD1 ASSLARTGLNYEQY
TRBJ1-5 TRBV19 TRBD1 ASSSGTGVGQPQH
TRBJ2-3 TRBV7-2 TRBD1 ASSSTTGGDTQY
TRBJ2-1 TRBV7-9 TRBD1 ASSLDGTGVREQF
TRBJ2-1 TRBV5-1 TRBD1 ASSLNLQTGSRNEQF
TRBJ1-1 TRBV25-1 - ASSADSSRAEAF
TRBJ2-1 TRBV5-1 TRBD2 ASSEGTSGNNEQF
TRBJ2-7 TRBV18 TRBD2 ASSPVASLAGRPYEQY
TRBJ1-4 TRBV2 - ASSEGPLTRVGEKLF